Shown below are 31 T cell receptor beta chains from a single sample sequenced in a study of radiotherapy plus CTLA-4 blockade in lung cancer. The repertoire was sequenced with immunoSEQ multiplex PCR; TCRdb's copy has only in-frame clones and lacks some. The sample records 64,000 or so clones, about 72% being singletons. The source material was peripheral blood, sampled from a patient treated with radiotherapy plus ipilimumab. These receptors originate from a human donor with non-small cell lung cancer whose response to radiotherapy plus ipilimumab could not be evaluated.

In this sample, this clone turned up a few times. CDR3 residues: CASSLAGQDSYNEQFF. The CDR3 nucleotides are TGTGCCAGCAGCTTAGCCGGACAGGACTCCTACAATGAGCAGTTCTTC. This rearrangement joins TRBV7-6 to TRBJ2-1, with 7 bases identical to TRBD1. J lost 0 bases, V lost 0 bases, and 2 bases had no gene match. Germline loops: CDR1 SGHVS, CDR2 FNYEAQ. This CDR3 comprises 16 residues.

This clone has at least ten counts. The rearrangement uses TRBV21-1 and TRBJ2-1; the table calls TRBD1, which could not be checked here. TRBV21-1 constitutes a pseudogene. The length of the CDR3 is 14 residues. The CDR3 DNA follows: TGTGCCAGCCACAGGGGGCCCGCACATGGTGAGCAGTTCTTC. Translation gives CASHRGPAHGEQFF.

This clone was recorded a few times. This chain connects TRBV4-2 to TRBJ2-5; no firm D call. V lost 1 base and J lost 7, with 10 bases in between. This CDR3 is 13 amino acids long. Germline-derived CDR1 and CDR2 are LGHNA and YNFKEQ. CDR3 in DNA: TGTGCCAGCAGCCAAGCGCAGGATCCGACCCAGTACTTC. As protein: CASSQAQDPTQYF.

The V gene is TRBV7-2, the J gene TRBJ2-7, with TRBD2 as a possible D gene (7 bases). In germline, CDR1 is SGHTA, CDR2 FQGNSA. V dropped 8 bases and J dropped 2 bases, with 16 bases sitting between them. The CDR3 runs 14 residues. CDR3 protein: CASVGGRRTYEQYF. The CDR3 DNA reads TGTGCCAGCGTCGGGGGGCGGCGGACCTACGAGCAGTACTTC.

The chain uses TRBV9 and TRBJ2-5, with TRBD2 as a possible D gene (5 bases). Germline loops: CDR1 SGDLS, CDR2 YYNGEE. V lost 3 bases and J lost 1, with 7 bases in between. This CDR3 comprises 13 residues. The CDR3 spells CASSERLQETQYF. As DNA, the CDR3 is TGTGCCAGCAGCGAGCGGCTCCAAGAGACCCAGTACTTC.

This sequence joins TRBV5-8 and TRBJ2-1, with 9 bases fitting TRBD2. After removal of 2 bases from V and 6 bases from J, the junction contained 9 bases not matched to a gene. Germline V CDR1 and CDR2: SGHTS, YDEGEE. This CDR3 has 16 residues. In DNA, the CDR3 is TGTGCCAGCAGCTTCCGCGGGGGGGTCCCGGGCAATGAGCAGTTCTTC. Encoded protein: CASSFRGGVPGNEQFF. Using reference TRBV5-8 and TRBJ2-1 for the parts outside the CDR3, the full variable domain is EAGVTQSPTHLIKTRGQQATLRCSPISGHTSVYWYQQALGLGLQFLLWYDEGEERNRGNFPPRFSGRQFPNYSSELNVNALELEDSALYLCASSFRGGVPGNEQFFGPGTRLTVL.

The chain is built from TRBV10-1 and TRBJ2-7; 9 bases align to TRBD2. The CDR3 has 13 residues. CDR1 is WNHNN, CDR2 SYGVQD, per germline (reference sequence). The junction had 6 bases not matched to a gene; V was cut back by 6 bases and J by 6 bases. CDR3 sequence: CASSSSGRSEQYF. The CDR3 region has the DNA TGCGCCAGCAGCTCGAGCGGGAGGAGCGAGCAGTACTTC.

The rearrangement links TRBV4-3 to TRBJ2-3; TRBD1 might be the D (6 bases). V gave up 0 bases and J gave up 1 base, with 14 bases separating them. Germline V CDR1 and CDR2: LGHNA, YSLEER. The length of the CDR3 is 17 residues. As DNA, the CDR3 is TGCGCCAGCAGCCAAGATCGTGACTGGGGGCGCACAGATACGCAGTATTTT. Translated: CASSQDRDWGRTDTQYF.

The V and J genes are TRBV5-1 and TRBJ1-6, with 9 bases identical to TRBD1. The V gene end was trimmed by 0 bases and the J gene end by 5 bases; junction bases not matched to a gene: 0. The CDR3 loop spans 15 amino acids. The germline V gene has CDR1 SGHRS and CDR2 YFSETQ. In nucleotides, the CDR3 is TGCGCCAGCAGCTTGGGGGACAGGGATAATTCACCCCTCCACTTT. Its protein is CASSLGDRDNSPLHF.

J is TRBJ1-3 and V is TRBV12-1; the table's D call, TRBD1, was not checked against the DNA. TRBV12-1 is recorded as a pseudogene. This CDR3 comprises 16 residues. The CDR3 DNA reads TGTGCCAGCAGGGGGTGTTCGGACAGGGGAGGAAACACCATATATTTT. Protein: CASRGCSDRGGNTIYF.

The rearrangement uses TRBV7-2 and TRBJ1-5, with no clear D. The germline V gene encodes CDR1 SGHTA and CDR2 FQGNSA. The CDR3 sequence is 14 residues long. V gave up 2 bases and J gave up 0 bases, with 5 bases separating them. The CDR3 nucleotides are TGTGCCAGCAGCTTATCCAATAGCAATCAGCCCCAGCATTTT. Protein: CASSLSNSNQPQHF.

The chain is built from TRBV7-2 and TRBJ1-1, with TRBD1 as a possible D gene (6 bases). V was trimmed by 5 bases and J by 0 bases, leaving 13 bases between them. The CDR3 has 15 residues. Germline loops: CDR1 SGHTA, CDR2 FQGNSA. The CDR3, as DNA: TGTGCCAGCAGCCCTCAGACAGGAATGAACACTGAAGCTTTCTTT. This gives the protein CASSPQTGMNTEAFF.

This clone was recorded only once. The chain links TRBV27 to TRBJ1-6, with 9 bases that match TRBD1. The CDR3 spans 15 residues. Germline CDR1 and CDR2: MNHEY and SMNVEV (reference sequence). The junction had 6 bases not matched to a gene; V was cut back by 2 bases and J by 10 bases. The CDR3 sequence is CASSLVGTGLSPLHF. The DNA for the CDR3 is TGTGCCAGCAGTTTAGTAGGGACAGGGCTCTCACCCCTCCACTTT.

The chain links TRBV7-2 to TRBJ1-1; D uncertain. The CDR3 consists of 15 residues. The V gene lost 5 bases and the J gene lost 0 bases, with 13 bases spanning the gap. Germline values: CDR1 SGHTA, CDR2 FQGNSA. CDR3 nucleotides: TGTGCCAGCAGCCGAATCTCCGGGGTGAACACTGAAGCTTTCTTT. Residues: CASSRISGVNTEAFF.

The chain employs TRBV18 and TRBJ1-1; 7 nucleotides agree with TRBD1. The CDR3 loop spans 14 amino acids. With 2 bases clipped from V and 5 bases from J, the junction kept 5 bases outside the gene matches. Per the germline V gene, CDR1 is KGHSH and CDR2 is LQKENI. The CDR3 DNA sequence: TGTGCCAGCTCACCAGCGGCAGGGGGGACTGAAGCTTTCTTT. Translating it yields CASSPAAGGTEAFF.

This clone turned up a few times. The CDR3 region has the DNA TGTGCCAGCAGTTTTGTAGGGGGTAGGGAAAAACTGTTTTTT. This encodes CASSFVGGREKLFF. V is TRBV27 and J is TRBJ1-4; D might be TRBD1 (6 bases). Between the trimmed V and J ends, which lost 3 bases and 8 bases, there was a span of 13 bases. The CDR3 has 14 residues. CDR1 is MNHEY, CDR2 SMNVEV, per germline (reference sequence).

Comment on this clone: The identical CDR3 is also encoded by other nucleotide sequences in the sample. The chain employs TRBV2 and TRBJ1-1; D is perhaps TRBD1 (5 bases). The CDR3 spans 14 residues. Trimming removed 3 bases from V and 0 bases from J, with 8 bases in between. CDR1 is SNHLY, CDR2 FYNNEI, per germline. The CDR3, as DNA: TGTGCCAGCAGTGAGGGGGGGATGAACACTGAAGCTTTCTTT. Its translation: CASSEGGMNTEAFF. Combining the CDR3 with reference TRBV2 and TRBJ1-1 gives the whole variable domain EPEVTQTPSHQVTQMGQEVILRCVPISNHLYFYWYRQILGQKVEFLVSFYNNEISEKSEIFDDQFSVERPDGSNFTLKIRSTKLEDSAMYFCASSEGGMNTEAFFGQGTRLTVV.

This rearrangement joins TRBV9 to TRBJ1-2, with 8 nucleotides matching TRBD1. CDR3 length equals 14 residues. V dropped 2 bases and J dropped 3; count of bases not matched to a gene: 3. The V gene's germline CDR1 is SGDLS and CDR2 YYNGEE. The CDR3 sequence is CASSVVTGDYGYTF. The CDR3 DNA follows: TGTGCCAGCAGCGTGGTGACAGGGGACTATGGCTACACCTTC.

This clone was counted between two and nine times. This chain's CDR3 is CASSFDRGGQPQHF. In DNA form, the CDR3 reads TGCGCCAGCAGCTTCGACAGGGGCGGTCAGCCCCAGCATTTT. The V and J genes are TRBV5-1 and TRBJ1-5, with 8 bases matching TRBD1. With V trimmed by 2 bases and J by 6 bases, 4 bases remained unmatched. The CDR3 spans 14 residues. Germline assignment: CDR1 SGHRS and CDR2 YFSETQ.

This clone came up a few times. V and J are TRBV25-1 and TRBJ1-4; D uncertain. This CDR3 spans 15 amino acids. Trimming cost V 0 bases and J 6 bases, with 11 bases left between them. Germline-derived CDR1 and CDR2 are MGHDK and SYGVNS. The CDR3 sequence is CASSEYPGGDEKLFF. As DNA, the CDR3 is TGTGCCAGCAGTGAATACCCGGGCGGGGATGAAAAACTGTTTTTT.

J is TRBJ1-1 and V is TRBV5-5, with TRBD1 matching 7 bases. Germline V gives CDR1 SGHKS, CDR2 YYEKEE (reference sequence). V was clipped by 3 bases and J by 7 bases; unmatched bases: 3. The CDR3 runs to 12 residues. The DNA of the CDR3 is TGTGCCAGCAGCTCTGACAGGGTTGAAGCTTTCTTT. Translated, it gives CASSSDRVEAFF.

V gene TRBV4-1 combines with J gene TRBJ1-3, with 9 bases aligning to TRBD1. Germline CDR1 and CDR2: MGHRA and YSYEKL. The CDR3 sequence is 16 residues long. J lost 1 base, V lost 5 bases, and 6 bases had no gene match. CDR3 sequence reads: CASSLGQGRSGNTIYF. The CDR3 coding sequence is TGCGCCAGCAGCTTGGGACAGGGAAGGTCTGGAAACACCATATATTTT.

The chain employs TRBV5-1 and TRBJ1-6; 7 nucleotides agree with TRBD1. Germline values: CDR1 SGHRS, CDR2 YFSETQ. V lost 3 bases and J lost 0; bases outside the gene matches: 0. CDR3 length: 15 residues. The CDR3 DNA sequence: TGCGCCAGCAGCTGGGACAGCTCCTATAATTCACCCCTCCACTTT. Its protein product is CASSWDSSYNSPLHF.

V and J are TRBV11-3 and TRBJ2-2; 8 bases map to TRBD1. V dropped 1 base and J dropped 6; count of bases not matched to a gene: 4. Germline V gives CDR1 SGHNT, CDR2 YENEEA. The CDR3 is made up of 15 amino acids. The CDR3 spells CASSLGSRGPGELFF. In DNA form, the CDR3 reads TGTGCCAGCAGCTTAGGCTCCAGGGGGCCCGGGGAGCTGTTTTTT.

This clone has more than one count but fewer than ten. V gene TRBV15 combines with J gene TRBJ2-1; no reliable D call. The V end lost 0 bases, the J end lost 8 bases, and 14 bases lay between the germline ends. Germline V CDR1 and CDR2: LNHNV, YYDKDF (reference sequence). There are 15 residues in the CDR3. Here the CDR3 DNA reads TGTGCCACCAGCAGAGATGCGCCCAGCAGGCATGAGCAGTTCTTC. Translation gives CATSRDAPSRHEQFF.

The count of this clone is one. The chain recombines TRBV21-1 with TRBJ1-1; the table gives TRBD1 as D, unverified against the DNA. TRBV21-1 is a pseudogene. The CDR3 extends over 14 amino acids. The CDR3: CASSRRDRATEAFF. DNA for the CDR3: TGTGCCAGCAGTCGCCGGGACAGGGCCACTGAAGCTTTCTTT.

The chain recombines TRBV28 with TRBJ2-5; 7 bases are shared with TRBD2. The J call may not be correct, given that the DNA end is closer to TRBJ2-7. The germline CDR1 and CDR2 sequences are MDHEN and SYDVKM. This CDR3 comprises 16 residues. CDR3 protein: CASSWGLFSTAYEQYF. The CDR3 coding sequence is TGTGCCAGCAGTTGGGGACTATTTTCTACAGCCTACGAGCAGTACTTC.

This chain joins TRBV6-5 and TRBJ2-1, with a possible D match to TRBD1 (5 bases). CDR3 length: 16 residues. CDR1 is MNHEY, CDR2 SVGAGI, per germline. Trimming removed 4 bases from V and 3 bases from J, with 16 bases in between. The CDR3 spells CASSWGQGSFYNEQFF. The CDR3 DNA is TGTGCCAGCAGTTGGGGCCAGGGTTCTTTCTACAATGAGCAGTTCTTC.

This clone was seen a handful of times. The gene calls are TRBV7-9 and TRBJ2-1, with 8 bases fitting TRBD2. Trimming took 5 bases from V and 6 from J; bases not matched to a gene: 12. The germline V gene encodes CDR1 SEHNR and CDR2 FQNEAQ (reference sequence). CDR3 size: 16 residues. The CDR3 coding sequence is TGTGCCAGCAGCCGATCTCGGGGGGGGACCTCCAATGAGCAGTTCTTC. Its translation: CASSRSRGGTSNEQFF.

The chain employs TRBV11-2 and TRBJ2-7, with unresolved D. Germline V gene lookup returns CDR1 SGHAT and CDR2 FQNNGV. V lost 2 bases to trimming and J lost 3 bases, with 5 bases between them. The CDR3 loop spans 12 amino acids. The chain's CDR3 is CASSLNFYEQYF. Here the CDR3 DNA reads TGTGCCAGCAGCTTAAACTTCTACGAGCAGTACTTC.

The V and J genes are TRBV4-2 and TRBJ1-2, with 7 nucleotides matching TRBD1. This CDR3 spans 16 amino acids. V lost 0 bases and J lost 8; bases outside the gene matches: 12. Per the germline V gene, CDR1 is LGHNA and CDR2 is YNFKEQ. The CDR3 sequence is CASSQDWAEGALGYTF. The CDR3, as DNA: TGTGCCAGCAGCCAAGATTGGGCGGAGGGGGCCCTGGGCTACACCTTC.